A selection of T cell receptor beta chains follows, all from one sample in a study of monozygotic twins with cystic fibrosis. Profiling relied on immunoSEQ multiplex PCR, and the TCRdb table lists in-frame clones only, not all of them. The sample lists about 12,000 clones, roughly 85% seen once, with around 0.5% in the top ten. Specimen: blood. The receptors derive from a man aged 18-30 years with cystic fibrosis. CDR3s include the opening cysteine and the closing phenylalanine or tryptophan. Fields, in order: D gene, clone size, V gene, J gene, CDR3 DNA, CDR3 protein. The D gene is left open where the match is weak. Part of the rows lack a size; the others show once, few, many or a class for expanded clones.

>.|.|TRBV19|TRBJ2-5
TGTGCCAGTAGCACTCAGGGATTAGAGACCCAGTACTTC
CASSTQGLETQYF
>.|few|TRBV6-6|TRBJ1-2
TGTGCCAGCAGTTACTCGGGTGACAACCACTACACCTTC
CASSYSGDNHYTF
>TRBD1|.|TRBV4-1|TRBJ2-1
TGCGCCAGCAGATTATTACCGGGACAGGGTCTTACTGAGCAGTTCTTC
CASRLLPGQGLTEQFF
>.|.|TRBV7-2|TRBJ1-1
TGTGCCAGCAGCTTAAACCCCCTGGGTCCCAACACTGAAGCTTTCTTT
CASSLNPLGPNTEAFF
>.|.|TRBV2|TRBJ2-1
TGTGCCAGCAGTGAGGGGGGGGCCAACAATGAGCAGTTCTTC
CASSEGGANNEQFF
>.|.|TRBV19|TRBJ2-7
TGTGCCAGTAGTCCCCGCGGTGCCTACTCCTACGAGCAGTACTTC
CASSPRGAYSYEQYF
>TRBD1|.|TRBV7-2|TRBJ1-1
TGTGCCAGCAGCTCCACCGACAGGGTTGCTTTCTTT
CASSSTDRVAFF
>TRBD1|.|TRBV19|TRBJ1-2
TGTGCCAGTCTCAGGGGGGACTATGGCTACACCTTC
CASLRGDYGYTF
>TRBD1|.|TRBV6-5|TRBJ2-5
TGTGCCAGCAGACGACCGACAGGGCTCGGGGAGCCCCAGTACTTC
CASRRPTGLGEPQYF
>TRBD2|.|TRBV30|TRBJ2-1
TGTGCCTGGAGTGGTGTTAGCGGGAGGGCCGTTGAGCAGTTCTTC
CAWSGVSGRAVEQFF
>.|.|TRBV6-1|TRBJ1-2
TGTGCCAGCAGTGAAGAAGGGGGGGCAAGCTATGGCTACACCTTC
CASSEEGGASYGYTF
>.|.|TRBV18|TRBJ1-6
TGTGCCAGCTCACCTTTAGGTCGGGCGGATAATTCACCCCTCCACTTT
CASSPLGRADNSPLHF
>.|few|TRBV11-2|TRBJ2-1
TGTGCCAGCAGCCTAGAGAGCTCCTACAATGAGCAGTTCTTC
CASSLESSYNEQFF
>.|.|TRBV29-1|TRBJ1-2
TGCAGCGTTGATCTGGGGGTTGGTGGCTACACCTTC
CSVDLGVGGYTF
>.|.|TRBV6-1|TRBJ1-2
TGTGCCAGCAGTGAGGGCTGGACAGCTAATGGCTACACCTTC
CASSEGWTANGYTF
>.|.|TRBV7-2|TRBJ1-2
TGTGCCAGCAGCTTAGATCCGGGGACTTTCTATGGCTACACCTTC
CASSLDPGTFYGYTF
>TRBD2|.|TRBV6-4|TRBJ2-1
TGTGCCAGCAGTGACTCAGCGGGGGGGCCCAATGAGCAGTTCTTC
CASSDSAGGPNEQFF
>TRBD1|.|TRBV7-8|TRBJ2-1
TGTGCCAGCAGCCCCCACAGGGGGATGAGGAATGAGCAGTTCTTC
CASSPHRGMRNEQFF
>TRBD2|.|TRBV6-5|TRBJ2-7
TGTGCCAGCAGTGCGCGGGGGACGAGCTCCTACGAGCAGTACTTC
CASSARGTSSYEQYF
>.|.|TRBV19|TRBJ2-7
TGTGCCAGTAGTGCAGGGATTATTGAAAGATACGAGCAGTACTTC
CASSAGIIERYEQYF
>.|.|TRBV19|TRBJ1-1
TGTGCCAGTAGTATAGGGGCAGGGAACACTGAAGCTTTCTTT
CASSIGAGNTEAFF
>TRBD1|.|TRBV5-6|TRBJ2-7
TGTGCCAGCAGCCCCGGACAGGTATCCCCCTACGAGCAGTACTTC
CASSPGQVSPYEQYF
>.|.|TRBV6-5|TRBJ2-1
TGTGCCAGCAGACTAGACAGGACCTCCTACAATGAGCAGTTCTTC
CASRLDRTSYNEQFF
>.|.|TRBV10-1|TRBJ2-7
TGCGCCAGCAGTGAGTCCCGGCGGTCTCTCTCCTACGAGCAGTACTTC
CASSESRRSLSYEQYF
>TRBD2|.|TRBV7-6|TRBJ2-2
TGTGCCAGCAGCTTATTGACTAGCGGGAGGTTTACCGGGGAGCTGTTTTTT
CASSLLTSGRFTGELFF
>.|.|TRBV27|TRBJ2-7
TGTGCCAGCAGTTTATTGGACAGTCCCTACGAGCAGTACTTC
CASSLLDSPYEQYF
>TRBD2|.|TRBV10-1|TRBJ2-2
TGCGCCAGCAGTGGCCTAGCGGGATCTACCGGGGAGCTGTTTTTT
CASSGLAGSTGELFF
>.|.|TRBV4-1|TRBJ2-1
TGCGCCAGCAGCCAAGTTGATCTCGGCCTCTCCTACAATGAGCAGTTCTTC
CASSQVDLGLSYNEQFF
>.|.|TRBV5-1|TRBJ2-7
TGCGCCAGCAGCCTGGGGGGACCGGGACGGCCCTCCGAGCAGTACTTC
CASSLGGPGRPSEQYF
>.|.|TRBV15|TRBJ1-1
TGTGCCACCAGCAGAGATCAGGGAGGGTACACTGAAGCTTTCTTT
CATSRDQGGYTEAFF
>.|few|TRBV10-3|TRBJ1-2
TGTGCCATCAGTGATGTGAGCGGCTACACCTTC
CAISDVSGYTF
>.|.|TRBV25-1|TRBJ2-3
TGTGCCAGCAGTGAATCTGGAGCCACAGATACGCAGTATTTT
CASSESGATDTQYF
>.|few|TRBV2|TRBJ1-2
TGTGCCAGCAAGCAATCTTCCCATACTAACTATGGCTACACCTTC
CASKQSSHTNYGYTF
>.|.|TRBV7-9|TRBJ2-1
TGTGCCAGCAGCTTAGCAGGCGCCAAGGGGCTAACCGGGCAGTTCTTC
CASSLAGAKGLTGQFF
>TRBD2|.|TRBV28|TRBJ2-1
TGTGCCAGCAGTCCAGGACTAGCGGGGGGAGCAGGGTTCTTC
CASSPGLAGGAGFF
>.|.|TRBV7-6|TRBJ1-4
TGTGCCAGCAGCTTAGGGCAGGATAATGGAAAACTGTTTTTT
CASSLGQDNGKLFF
>TRBD1|.|TRBV5-6|TRBJ1-1
TGTGCCAGCAGCCCGGGGACAGGGGGTGACACTGAAGCTTTCTTT
CASSPGTGGDTEAFF
>.|.|TRBV19|TRBJ2-7
TGTGCCAGTAGTATGGGGCTAGTCTACGAGCAGTACTTC
CASSMGLVYEQYF
>TRBD2|.|TRBV5-1|TRBJ2-1
TGCGCCAGCAGCTTGACTAGCGGGAGGGGGGTGAATGAGCAGTTCTTC
CASSLTSGRGVNEQFF
>TRBD1|.|TRBV6-1|TRBJ1-1
TGTGCCAGCCGTAGGACAGGGGGCACTGAAGCTTTCTTT
CASRRTGGTEAFF
>.|few|TRBV11-2|TRBJ2-7
TGTGCCAGCGTCTCTTCGGGACTCACCACCCGGTTGGACGAGCAGTACTTC
CASVSSGLTTRLDEQYF
>TRBD1|.|TRBV6-1|TRBJ1-2
TGTGCCAGCAGGGGTCGACAGGGAGATGGCTACACCTTC
CASRGRQGDGYTF
>.|.|TRBV5-4|TRBJ1-1
TGTGCCAGCAGCCTTCCACCTAACACTGAAGCTTTCTTT
CASSLPPNTEAFF
>.|.|TRBV29-1|TRBJ1-1
TGCAGCGCCGCGGTAGTTCTGAACACTGAAGCTTTCTTT
CSAAVVLNTEAFF
>.|.|TRBV7-8|TRBJ2-7
TGTGCCAGCAGCGTAACCCTATACGAGCAGTACTTC
CASSVTLYEQYF
>.|.|TRBV7-2|TRBJ2-7
TGTGCCAGCAGCTTAGTCCACGAGCAGTACTTC
CASSLVHEQYF
>.|few|TRBV7-3|TRBJ1-1
TGTGCCAGCAGCTTAATGGGGCCGGGCACTGAAGCTTTCTTT
CASSLMGPGTEAFF
>TRBD2|.|TRBV15|TRBJ2-3
TGTGCCACCAGCAGAACTGCCGGGACTAGCGGGAGGGCCACAGATACGCAGTATTTT
CATSRTAGTSGRATDTQYF
>TRBD1|.|TRBV6-1|TRBJ2-4
TGTGCCAGCAGTGACCGACAGGGAGTAGCCAAAAACATTCAGTACTTC
CASSDRQGVAKNIQYF
>.|.|TRBV6-6|TRBJ1-4
TGTGCCAGCAGTTACGGGGAGCGTAATGAAAAACTGTTTTTT
CASSYGERNEKLFF
>.|.|TRBV11-2|TRBJ1-2
TGTGCCAGCAGCTTAACGGGGTTAGGATATGGCTACACCTTC
CASSLTGLGYGYTF
>.|.|TRBV5-4|TRBJ2-5
TGTGCCAGCAGCTTGGGGGAACAGGCAGAGACCCAGTACTTC
CASSLGEQAETQYF
>.|.|TRBV6-5|TRBJ1-5
TGTGCCAGCAGTTACTCGGGGGCGGTGAGGGCGCCCCAGCATTTT
CASSYSGAVRAPQHF
>TRBD1|once|TRBV19|TRBJ2-7
TGTGCCAGTACCGGGACAGGGGGGGCCGAGCAGTACTTC
CASTGTGGAEQYF
>.|.|TRBV7-2|TRBJ2-3
TGTGCCAGCAGCTCCGGTCCGGATACGCAGTATTTT
CASSSGPDTQYF
>.|.|TRBV4-3|TRBJ1-6
TGCGCCAGCAGCCAAGACACCAGCTCCTATAATTCACCCCTCCACTTT
CASSQDTSSYNSPLHF